The rows below give T cell receptor beta chains drawn from one sample of a study of cytomegalovirus exposure and HLA in healthy donors. Some clones are missing from TCRdb's copy, which holds only in-frame ones; the method was immunoSEQ multiplex PCR. The sample carries about 68,000 clones, 91% recorded once. The sample consisted of PBMCs. Receptors were obtained from a man aged 18 to 29 in good health and CMV-seronegative. The CDR3 runs from the conserved cysteine through the conserved F or W. D genes are given only for firm matches. Not every row has a clone size; where given, it reads once, few, many or a size class.

J,D,V,size,length,CDR3,DNA
TRBJ1-2,TRBD1,TRBV10-3,NA,16,CAISEDRGRNKRGYTF,TGTGCCATCAGTGAGGACAGGGGGCGCAATAAAAGGGGCTACACCTTC
TRBJ2-7,TRBD2,TRBV27,NA,16,CASSLSSGGGSYEQYF,TGTGCCAGCAGTTTGTCTAGCGGGGGGGGCTCCTACGAGCAGTACTTC
TRBJ2-7,NA,TRBV18,NA,13,CASSPRLAREQYF,TGTGCCAGCTCACCCCGCTTGGCACGCGAGCAGTACTTC
TRBJ1-2,TRBD1,TRBV7-8,NA,15,CASSEGTGVRRGYTF,TGTGCCAGCAGTGAAGGGACAGGGGTCAGGAGGGGCTACACCTTC
TRBJ2-5,NA,TRBV6-7,NA,15,CASSPGQVGGETQYF,TGTGCCAGCAGTCCGGGACAGGTGGGGGGGGAGACCCAGTACTTC
TRBJ2-7,NA,TRBV4-3,NA,15,CASSQLQASAYEQYF,TGCGCCAGCAGCCAACTGCAAGCCAGCGCCTACGAGCAGTACTTC
TRBJ1-2,TRBD1,TRBV6-1,NA,13,CASSRQGNLGYTF,TGTGCCAGCAGTCGACAGGGGAATCTGGGCTACACCTTC
TRBJ1-4,NA,TRBV27,NA,17,CASSLSVPGYINEKLFF,TGTGCCAGCAGTTTATCGGTACCGGGATATATAAATGAAAAACTGTTTTTT
TRBJ1-5,TRBD1,TRBV18,few,14,CASSYTGGDQPQHF,TGTGCCAGCTCCTACACAGGGGGCGATCAGCCCCAGCATTTT
TRBJ1-5,NA,TRBV27,NA,15,CASSLYPVSNQPQHF,TGTGCCAGCAGTTTATACCCGGTCAGCAATCAGCCCCAGCATTTT
TRBJ1-2,TRBD1,TRBV29-1,once,11,CSVNRGLGYTF,TGCAGCGTTAACAGGGGTTTGGGCTACACCTTC
TRBJ1-4,TRBD1,TRBV23-1,NA,14,CASRDRGPNEKLFF,TGCGCCAGCCGGGACAGGGGACCTAATGAAAAACTGTTTTTT
TRBJ1-3,NA,TRBV5-1,NA,16,CASSQTQSFSGNTIYF,TGCGCCAGCAGCCAAACACAGAGTTTCTCTGGAAACACCATATATTTT
TRBJ2-1,TRBD2,TRBV9,NA,14,CASSRTSSYNEQFF,TGTGCCAGCAGCCGGACTAGTTCCTACAATGAGCAGTTCTTC
TRBJ1-3,NA,TRBV11-3,few,17,CASSPGSGESGGNTIYF,TGTGCCAGCAGCCCAGGTTCCGGGGAAAGTGGCGGAAACACCATATATTTT
TRBJ1-3,TRBD1,TRBV18,NA,16,CASSPQDRVSGNTIYF,TGTGCCAGCTCACCACAAGACAGGGTTTCTGGAAACACCATATATTTT
TRBJ2-1,NA,TRBV28,NA,15,CASGPRGLGRDEQFF,TGTGCCAGCGGACCGCGGGGCCTCGGACGGGATGAGCAGTTCTTC
TRBJ1-5,NA,TRBV7-9,NA,16,CASSSPTGLGNQPQHF,TGTGCCAGCAGCTCCCCGACTGGATTAGGCAATCAGCCCCAGCATTTT
TRBJ2-1,TRBD2,TRBV9,NA,18,CASSVRALAGDSYNEQFF,TGTGCCAGCAGCGTTAGGGCTCTAGCGGGGGATAGCTACAATGAGCAGTTCTTC
TRBJ2-3,TRBD2,TRBV15,few,15,CATSREAGATDTQYF,TGTGCCACCAGCAGAGAAGCGGGAGCCACAGATACGCAGTATTTT
TRBJ2-3,TRBD1,TRBV5-6,NA,13,CASSSLDRDVLNF,TGTGCCAGCAGCTCCCTGGACAGGGACGTCTTGAACTTT
TRBJ1-5,NA,TRBV28,NA,15,CASSLLRGDEGPQHF,TGTGCCAGCAGTTTACTTCGGGGGGACGAAGGGCCCCAGCATTTT
TRBJ2-2,NA,TRBV7-9,NA,15,CASSLVLRGTGELFF,TGTGCCAGCAGCTTAGTACTCAGGGGCACCGGGGAGCTGTTTTTT
TRBJ2-7,TRBD2,TRBV5-6,NA,15,CASSLGREEGSEQYF,TGTGCCAGCAGCTTGGGGCGGGAGGAGGGGTCAGAGCAGTACTTC
TRBJ2-7,TRBD2,TRBV7-2,once,13,CASSYPGLRVLDF,TGTGCCAGCAGCTATCCGGGACTACGAGTTTTGGACTTC
TRBJ2-7,NA,TRBV5-3,NA,12,CARSFRAYEQYF,TGTGCCAGAAGCTTCCGGGCCTACGAGCAGTACTTC
TRBJ1-1,NA,TRBV30,NA,10,CAWSDTGAFF,TGTGCCTGGAGCGATACCGGGGCTTTCTTT
TRBJ1-3,NA,TRBV18,NA,15,CASSPLPRFGNTIYF,TGTGCCAGCTCGCCCCTACCTAGGTTTGGAAACACCATATATTTT
TRBJ2-3,TRBD1,TRBV9,NA,15,CASSVAGTDTDTQYF,TGTGCCAGCAGCGTTGCCGGGACAGACACAGATACGCAGTATTTT
TRBJ2-1,TRBD2,TRBV29-1,NA,17,CSVVGLAGGAVGNEQFF,TGCAGCGTAGTCGGGCTAGCGGGGGGGGCAGTCGGGAATGAGCAGTTCTTC
TRBJ2-1,TRBD1,TRBV4-2,NA,17,CASSQAEGTGSYNEQFF,TGTGCCAGCAGCCAAGCTGAAGGGACAGGCTCCTACAATGAGCAGTTCTTC
TRBJ1-2,TRBD1,TRBV7-2,NA,15,CASSLYRTGLNGYTF,TGTGCCAGCAGCCTCTATCGGACAGGATTAAATGGCTACACCTTC
TRBJ2-7,NA,TRBV10-3,NA,12,CAIGQSTYEQYF,TGTGCCATAGGACAGAGTACCTACGAGCAGTACTTC
TRBJ2-7,NA,TRBV7-6,NA,15,CASSLETGIRHEQYF,TGTGCCAGCAGCTTAGAAACAGGGATTCGGCACGAGCAGTACTTC
TRBJ2-7,NA,TRBV27,once,12,CASRSDSYEQYF,TGTGCCAGCAGATCCGACAGTTACGAGCAGTACTTC
TRBJ2-7,NA,TRBV5-4,NA,16,CASSLGAGREDYEQYF,TGTGCCAGCAGCCTGGGGGCTGGAAGGGAGGACTACGAGCAGTACTTC
TRBJ2-1,TRBD2,TRBV5-1,NA,16,CASSARTSGGDNEQFF,TGCGCCAGCAGCGCCCGGACTAGCGGGGGAGACAATGAGCAGTTCTTC
TRBJ2-1,NA,TRBV9,once,14,CASQGTSSYNEQFF,TGTGCCAGCCAGGGGACGTCGAGCTACAATGAGCAGTTCTTC
TRBJ2-7,TRBD2,TRBV5-4,NA,14,CASSLKTSGYEQYF,TGTGCCAGCAGCTTGAAAACTAGCGGCTACGAGCAGTACTTC
TRBJ2-3,TRBD2,TRBV5-1,NA,16,CASSLGASGSTDTQYF,TGCGCCAGCAGCTTGGGCGCTAGCGGGAGCACAGATACGCAGTATTTT
TRBJ1-3,NA,TRBV7-9,NA,13,CASSSGVGGTIYF,TGTGCCAGCAGCTCAGGGGTTGGCGGCACCATATATTTT
TRBJ1-2,NA,TRBV29-1,NA,9,CSVSDGYTF,TGCAGCGTTTCGGATGGCTACACCTTC
TRBJ1-2,TRBD1,TRBV7-9,NA,14,CASSPGQGRYGYTF,TGTGCCAGCAGCCCTGGACAGGGCCGCTATGGCTACACCTTC
TRBJ1-1,TRBD1,TRBV14,NA,16,CASSPFSGQGRTEAFF,TGTGCCAGCAGCCCATTCTCGGGACAGGGGAGGACTGAAGCTTTCTTT
TRBJ1-2,NA,TRBV7-2,once,16,CASSFRPGQQNYGYTF,TGTGCCAGCAGCTTTCGACCGGGACAACAAAACTATGGCTACACCTTC
TRBJ1-4,NA,TRBV28,NA,16,CASSWGAGEANEKLFF,TGTGCCAGCAGTTGGGGGGCGGGGGAGGCTAATGAAAAACTGTTTTTT
TRBJ2-5,NA,TRBV19,NA,14,CASSEGTAIGTQYF,TGTGCCAGTAGTGAAGGGACTGCCATTGGGACCCAGTACTTC
TRBJ1-2,TRBD1,TRBV6-1,NA,13,CASRARGGDGYTF,TGTGCCAGCAGGGCGAGAGGGGGCGATGGCTACACCTTC
TRBJ2-1,TRBD2,TRBV18,NA,15,CASSTRTSGYNEQFF,TGTGCCAGCTCAACTCGGACTAGCGGTTACAATGAGCAGTTCTTC
TRBJ2-1,TRBD2,TRBV6-4,NA,15,CASSPSGEGDNEQFF,TGTGCCAGCAGTCCTAGCGGGGAGGGGGACAATGAGCAGTTCTTC
TRBJ2-7,TRBD2,TRBV30,NA,13,CAWGLGEGWEQYF,TGTGCCTGGGGCCTGGGGGAGGGCTGGGAGCAGTACTTC
TRBJ2-2,NA,TRBV5-1,NA,15,CASSLGGGASGELFF,TGCGCCAGCAGCTTGGGAGGGGGTGCGTCCGGGGAGCTGTTTTTT
TRBJ2-3,TRBD2,TRBV28,NA,16,CASSPGLAGEVDTQYF,TGTGCCAGCAGTCCCGGACTAGCGGGAGAAGTAGATACGCAGTATTTT
TRBJ1-5,NA,TRBV7-9,NA,13,CASSLEGWQPQHF,TGTGCCAGCAGCTTAGAGGGGTGGCAGCCCCAGCATTTT
TRBJ2-7,TRBD1,TRBV27,NA,16,CASSTPYRGRSYEQYF,TGTGCCAGCAGTACACCTTACAGGGGGCGATCCTACGAGCAGTACTTC
TRBJ2-5,NA,TRBV28,NA,13,CASGPLRRETQYF,TGTGCCAGCGGCCCCCTAAGGAGGGAGACCCAGTACTTC
TRBJ1-5,NA,TRBV25-1,once,13,CASSTGSNQPQHF,TGTGCCAGCTCGACGGGGAGCAATCAGCCCCAGCATTTT
TRBJ2-3,NA,TRBV7-8,NA,12,CASSTTTDTQYF,TGTGCCAGCAGTACTACCACAGATACGCAGTATTTT
TRBJ2-1,TRBD2,TRBV7-8,NA,15,CASSLPGLGFNEQFF,TGTGCCAGCAGCTTACCGGGACTAGGCTTCAATGAGCAGTTCTTC
TRBJ2-3,NA,TRBV2,NA,14,CASSREFSTDTQYF,TGTGCCAGCAGTCGGGAATTCAGCACAGATACGCAGTATTTT